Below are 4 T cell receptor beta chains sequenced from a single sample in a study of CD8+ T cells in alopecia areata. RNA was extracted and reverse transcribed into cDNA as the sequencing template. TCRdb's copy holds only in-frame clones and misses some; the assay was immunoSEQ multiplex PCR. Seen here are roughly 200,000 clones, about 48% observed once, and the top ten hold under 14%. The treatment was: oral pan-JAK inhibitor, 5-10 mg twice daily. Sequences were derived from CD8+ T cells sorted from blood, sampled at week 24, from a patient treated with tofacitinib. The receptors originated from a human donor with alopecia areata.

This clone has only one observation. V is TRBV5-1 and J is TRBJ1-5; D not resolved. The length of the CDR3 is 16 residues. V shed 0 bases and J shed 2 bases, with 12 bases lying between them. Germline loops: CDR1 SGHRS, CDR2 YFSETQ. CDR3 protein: CASSLGHLDGNQPQHF. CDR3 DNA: TGCGCCAGCAGCTTGGGACACTTAGACGGCAATCAGCCCCAGCATTTT.

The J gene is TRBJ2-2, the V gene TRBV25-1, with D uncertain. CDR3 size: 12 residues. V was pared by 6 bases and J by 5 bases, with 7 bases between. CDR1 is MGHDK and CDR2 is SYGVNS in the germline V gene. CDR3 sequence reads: CASREQTGELFF. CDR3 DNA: TGTGCCAGCAGGGAACAAACCGGGGAGCTGTTTTTT.

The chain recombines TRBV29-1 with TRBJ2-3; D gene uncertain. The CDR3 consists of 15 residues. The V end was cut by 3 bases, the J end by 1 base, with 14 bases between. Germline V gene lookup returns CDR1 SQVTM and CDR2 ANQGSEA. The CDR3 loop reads CSVDRPLRGTDTQYF. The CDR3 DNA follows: TGCAGCGTTGATCGACCCTTGAGAGGCACAGATACGCAGTATTTT.

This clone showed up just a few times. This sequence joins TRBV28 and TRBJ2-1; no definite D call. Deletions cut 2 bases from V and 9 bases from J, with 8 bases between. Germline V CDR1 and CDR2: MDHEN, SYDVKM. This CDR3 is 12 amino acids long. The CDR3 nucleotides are TGTGCCAGCAGTTTAATAATGGGTGAGCAGTTCTTC. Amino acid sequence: CASSLIMGEQFF.